This is a list of T cell receptor beta chains from one sample in a study of somatic reversion in DOCK8 deficiency. TCRdb ran MiXCR on the multiplex PCR reads and lists one entry per CDR3 protein. This repertoire shows about 250 distinct CDR3 sequences, approximately 24% found once; its top ten account for approximately 63%. Specimen: peripheral blood. These receptors were taken from a human donor with DOCK8 deficiency. Both conserved end residues are part of each CDR3. D genes are given only for firm matches. Clone size is not always given. Where it is, it says once, few, many or a class for expanded clones.

v_gene,j_gene,d_gene,abundance,CDR3aa,CDR3nt
TRBV20-1,TRBJ2-7,.,medium-sized,CSASPPLRAYEQYF,TGCAGTGCTAGTCCCCCCCTAAGGGCTTACGAGCAGTACTTC
TRBV2,TRBJ1-1,.,large,CASSSRQALNTEAFF,TGTGCCAGCAGCTCCCGACAGGCTCTGAACACTGAAGCTTTCTTT
TRBV21-1,TRBJ1-2,.,few,CASRIGGGGYTF,TGTGCCAGCAGGATAGGGGGGGGCGGCTACACCTTC
TRBV7-7,TRBJ2-7,TRBD2,.,CARFGGTSGVYEQYF,TGTGCCAGATTCGGGGGGACCAGCGGGGTCTACGAGCAGTACTTC
TRBV6-6,TRBJ2-1,TRBD2,medium-sized,CVTGTSGPSEQFF,TGTGTCACCGGGACTAGCGGGCCTAGTGAGCAGTTCTTC
TRBV20-1,TRBJ1-5,.,once,CSASALGYQPQHF,TGCAGTGCTAGCGCGCTGGGGTATCAGCCCCAGCATTTT
TRBV27,TRBJ1-2,TRBD1,medium-sized,CASSLWAGGHYGYTF,TGTGCCAGCAGTTTATGGGCAGGGGGGCACTATGGCTACACCTTC
TRBV9,TRBJ1-4,TRBD1,medium-sized,CASSVSFRGPGEKLFF,TGTGCCAGCAGCGTCAGTTTCAGGGGGCCGGGCGAAAAACTGTTTTTT
TRBV2,TRBJ1-1,TRBD1,.,CASRATGQGNFKAFF,TGTGCCAGCAGAGCCACTGGACAGGGGAACTTTAAAGCTTTCTTT
TRBV10-3,TRBJ2-5,.,few,CAIRDPGGKETQYF,TGTGCCATCAGGGATCCCGGGGGCAAGGAGACCCAGTACTTC
TRBV3-1,TRBJ2-1,TRBD2,.,CASSRGGGFAYNEQFF,TGTGCCAGCAGTCGAGGCGGGGGGTTTGCCTACAATGAGCAGTTCTTC
TRBV7-9,TRBJ1-2,.,.,CASSELDRYYGYTF,TGTGCCAGCAGCGAACTCGACCGCTACTATGGCTACACCTTC
TRBV5-6,TRBJ2-6,.,medium-sized,CASSPVGSGANVLTF,TGTGCCAGCAGCCCCGTCGGCTCTGGGGCCAACGTCCTGACTTTC
TRBV6-6,TRBJ1-5,.,medium-sized,CASSPDPFTNQPQHF,TGTGCCAGCAGCCCCGACCCTTTTACGAATCAGCCCCAGCATTTT
TRBV27,TRBJ2-7,.,.,CASSLHRVTYEQYF,TGTGCCAGCAGCCTACACAGGGTTACCTACGAGCAGTACTTC
TRBV2,TRBJ1-2,.,large,CASSEGGGYTF,TGTGCCAGCAGTGAAGGGGGTGGCTACACCTTC
TRBV7-8,TRBJ1-2,TRBD1,large,CASSPRGGPTLYGYTF,TGTGCCAGCAGCCCGCGAGGGGGCCCCACTTTATATGGCTACACCTTC
TRBV11-1,TRBJ2-7,.,large,CASSFSGRQQYF,TGTGCCAGCAGCTTCTCCGGGCGTCAACAGTACTTC
TRBV3-1,TRBJ2-1,.,large,CASSHLGGATNEQFF,TGTGCCAGCAGCCACCTAGGGGGAGCTACCAATGAGCAGTTCTTC
TRBV6-5,TRBJ1-6,.,.,CASSYQGESPLHF,TGTGCCAGCAGTTACCAGGGAGAGTCACCCCTCCACTTT
TRBV7-2,TRBJ1-2,.,large,CASSLESVYGYTF,TGTGCCAGCAGCTTAGAGTCAGTCTATGGCTACACCTTC